This T cell receptor beta chain was recovered during a study of cytomegalovirus exposure and HLA in healthy donors. Germline-derived CDR1 and CDR2 are LNHDA and SQIVND (reference sequence). This CDR3 has 19 amino acids. Trimming cost V 6 bases and J 5 bases; bases outside gene matches: 18. As concerns this clone: The antigen remains undetermined.

The study's findings and limits: That first-cohort TCR clusters tended to co-occur in the 95 to 150 validation repertoires was found in a later analysis. Cytomegalovirus association was listed for 150 or so TCR beta chains. A few chains linked to CMV were shown in vitro to be specific for CMV antigens. Most TCRs appeared rarely, but some public TCRs recurred in many donors.

The repertoire was sequenced with immunoSEQ multiplex PCR; TCRdb's copy has only in-frame clones and lacks some. The data show 250,000 to 350,000 clones, with roughly 90% seen just once and roughly 0.93% held by the top ten. The TCR was taken from a woman aged 18 to 35 in good health and CMV-seronegative. Input material: PBMCs. The V and J genes are TRBV19 and TRBJ2-1; TRBD2 aligns across 11 bases. The CDR3 DNA reads TGTGCCAGTAGGAGGAAGCGTGCCACCGGGACTAGCGGAAACAATGAGCAGTTCTTC. This translates into CASRRKRATGTSGNNEQFF.